This T cell receptor (beta chain) was recovered during a study of beta chain features in type 1 diabetes. The isolated RNA, all of it, was reverse transcribed, so expressed TCRB transcripts were what got sequenced. TCRdb's table, derived via immunoSEQ multiplex PCR, lists solely in-frame clones and lacks some. The sample has 160,000 or so clones, 9% to 10% seen once. Per the germline V gene, CDR1 is GTSNPN and CDR2 is SVGIG (reference sequence). V trimming: 1 base; J trimming: 3 bases; junction bases outside the gene matches: 9. This CDR3 spans 16 amino acids. The rearrangement uses TRBV30 and TRBJ1-5; TRBD1 matches at 7 bases. The TCR originated in a woman under 30 in good health. Sequenced material: central memory CD4+ T cells from blood. CDR3 protein: CAWSGGVGQLNQPQHF. The CDR3 nucleotides are TGTGCCTGGAGTGGGGGGGTGGGACAGCTCAATCAGCCCCAGCATTTT.